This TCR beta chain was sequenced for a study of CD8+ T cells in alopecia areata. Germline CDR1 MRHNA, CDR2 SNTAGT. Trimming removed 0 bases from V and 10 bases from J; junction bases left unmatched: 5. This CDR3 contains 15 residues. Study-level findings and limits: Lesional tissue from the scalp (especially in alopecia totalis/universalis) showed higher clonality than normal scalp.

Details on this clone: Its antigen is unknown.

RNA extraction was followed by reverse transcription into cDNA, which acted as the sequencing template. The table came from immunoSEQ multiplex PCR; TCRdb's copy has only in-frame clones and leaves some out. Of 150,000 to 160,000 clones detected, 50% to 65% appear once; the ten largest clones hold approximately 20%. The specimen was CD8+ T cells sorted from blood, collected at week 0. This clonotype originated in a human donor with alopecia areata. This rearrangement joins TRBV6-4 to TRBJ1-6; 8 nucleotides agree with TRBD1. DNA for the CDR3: TGTGCCAGCAGTGACTCAGGACAGGGATCATCACCCCTCCACTTT. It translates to CASSDSGQGSSPLHF.